The 21 T cell receptor beta chains reported below all come from one sample, sequenced in a study of blood T cell repertoires in COVID-19. Profiling relied on immunoSEQ multiplex PCR, and the TCRdb table lists in-frame clones only, not all of them. Here the sample spans 110,000 to 150,000 clones, approximately 78% being singletons. The sample consisted of PBMCs or T cells enriched from blood (not recorded which). The receptors shown here come from a woman aged 45 to 65 who had recovered from COVID-19.

This chain links TRBV12-3 or TRBV12-4 with TRBJ1-5, with unresolved D. This CDR3 is 13 amino acids long. Deletions cut 5 bases from V and 8 bases from J, with 13 bases between. CDR3 nucleotide sequence: TGTGCCAGCAGTATTGACTCCCGTGAGCCCCAGCATTTT. Translating it yields CASSIDSREPQHF.

This CDR3 reads CASSPEQSGYTF. CDR3 coding DNA: TGTGCCAGCAGTCCGGAACAGTCGGGCTACACCTTC. This sequence joins TRBV12-3 or TRBV12-4 and TRBJ1-2; D remains unclear. The V gene lost 5 bases and the J gene lost 8 bases, with 12 bases spanning the gap. The CDR3 totals 12 residues.

The chain combines TRBV29-1 with TRBJ2-7; 11 bases fit TRBD2. The germline V gene encodes CDR1 SQVTM and CDR2 ANQGSEA. With V trimmed by 6 bases and J by 3 bases, 4 bases remained unmatched. The CDR3 has 13 residues. The CDR3 nucleotides are TGCAGCGTAACAACTAGCGGGGGCTACGAGCAGTACGTC. It specifies CSVTTSGGYEQYV.

The CDR3 region has the DNA TGTGCCACCAGTGACAGGGACAGAAATTTCAATCAGCCCCAGCATTTT. As protein: CATSDRDRNFNQPQHF. The chain couples TRBV24-1 to TRBJ1-5, with 7 bases fitting TRBD1. This CDR3 is built from 16 residues. The germline CDR1 and CDR2 sequences are KGHDR and SFDVKD. V lost 4 bases and J lost 3; bases outside the gene matches: 8.

V is TRBV11-2 and J is TRBJ1-1; unclear D gene. The CDR3 length is 12 residues. Germline V lookup: CDR1 SGHAT, CDR2 FQNNGV. The V gene lost 2 bases and the J gene lost 1 base, with 2 bases spanning the gap. The CDR3 protein is CASSLQNTEAFF. CDR3 sequence (DNA): TGTGCCAGCAGCTTACAGAACACTGAAGCTTTCTTT.

This clone was recorded once. V is TRBV3-1 (or the pseudogene TRBV3-2) and J is TRBJ1-2; tentatively, D is TRBD1 (6 bases). The CDR3 spans 12 residues. V was trimmed by 1 base and J by 10 bases, leaving 10 bases between them. CDR1 is LGHDT and CDR2 is YNNKEL in the germline V gene (reference sequence). The CDR3 bases are TGTGCCAGCAGCCAAGGACGACAGGACTACACCTTC. This translates into CASSQGRQDYTF.

This clone showed up just a few times. The chain has TRBV12-3 or TRBV12-4 and TRBJ2-7; perhaps TRBD1 as D (6 bases). CDR3 length equals 13 residues. V shed 8 bases and J shed 5 bases, with 16 bases lying between them. This CDR3 reads CASGRQEGNEQYV. CDR3 nucleotides: TGTGCCAGCGGTCGACAGGAAGGCAACGAGCAGTACGTC.

The J gene is TRBJ1-1, the V gene TRBV4-2, with D unclear. The CDR3 covers 14 residues. Deletions cut 0 bases from V and 4 bases from J, with 9 bases between. Germline assignment: CDR1 LGHNA and CDR2 YNFKEQ. The CDR3 DNA reads TGTGCCAGCAGCCAAGATAGGGAGGTCACTGAAGCTTTCTTT. Encoded protein: CASSQDREVTEAFF.

This clone was counted once. V gene TRBV23-1 combines with J gene TRBJ1-1; 7 bases are shared with TRBD1. TRBV23-1 is reported as an ORF; its role is uncertain. The ends lost 2 bases at V and 4 bases at J; junction bases unmatched: 7. There are 15 residues in the CDR3. CDR3 in DNA: TGCGCCAGCAGTCAACCACGGGACAGATCCACTGAAGCTTTCTTT. Translation: CASSQPRDRSTEAFF.

This clone was observed a single time. The chain has TRBV6-2 or TRBV6-3 and TRBJ2-2; 9 bases map to TRBD1. The CDR3 has 15 residues. CDR1 and CDR2 from the germline V gene are MNHEY and SVGEGT. V lost 5 bases and J lost 3; bases outside the gene matches: 4. CDR3 amino acids: CASSLTGGHTGELFF. CDR3 nucleotides: TGTGCCAGCAGTCTGACAGGGGGTCACACCGGGGAGCTGTTTTTT.

This rearrangement joins TRBV19 to TRBJ1-1, with D tentatively TRBD1 (6 bases). The CDR3 is 13 residues long. CDR1 LNHDA and CDR2 SQIVND come from the germline V gene (reference sequence). V lost 1 base and J lost 3, with 6 bases in between. The CDR3 region is CASSIAGDTEAFF. DNA of the CDR3: TGTGCCAGTAGTATAGCAGGGGACACTGAAGCTTTCTTT.

The CDR3 loop reads CASSIDYDNEQFF. The CDR3 DNA is TGTGCCAGCAGTATAGACTATGACAATGAGCAGTTCTTC. V usage is TRBV12-3 or TRBV12-4 and J usage is TRBJ2-1, with D possibly TRBD2 on 5 matching bases. The CDR3 spans 13 residues. Between the trimmed V and J ends, which lost 5 bases and 5 bases, there was a span of 10 bases.

The chain is built from TRBV14 and TRBJ1-5; D is unresolved. The CDR3 loop spans 13 amino acids. V lost 8 bases and J 0 bases, leaving 8 bases between the germline ends. CDR1 SGHDN and CDR2 FVKESK come from the germline V gene. CDR3 loop: CASSLYSNQPQHF. CDR3 bases: TGTGCCAGCTCCCTCTATAGCAATCAGCCCCAGCATTTT.

The chain has TRBV5-4 and TRBJ1-2; D is perhaps TRBD1 (6 bases). Germline CDR1 reads SGHNT; CDR2 reads YYREEE (reference sequence). CDR3 length: 15 residues. With 4 bases removed from V and 6 bases from J, the gap between germline ends came to 19 bases. The CDR3, as DNA: TGTGCCAGCAGCATTTCAGGGGTCGGGCTTAATGGCTACACCTTC. This encodes CASSISGVGLNGYTF.

The chain links TRBV30 to TRBJ2-3, with 9 bases that match TRBD1. Looked up from germline, CDR1 is GTSNPN and CDR2 is SVGIG (reference sequence). Trimming removed 3 bases from V and 4 bases from J; junction bases left unmatched: 2. The CDR3 is 13 amino acids. DNA of the CDR3: TGTGCCTGGAGCGGACAGGGGCCAGATACGCAGTATTTT. Amino acid sequence: CAWSGQGPDTQYF.

V and J are TRBV10-3 and TRBJ1-4; D ambiguous. This CDR3 has 12 residues. CDR1 ENHRY and CDR2 SYGVKD come from the germline V gene. V lost 8 bases and J 3 bases, leaving 7 bases between the germline ends. CDR3 nucleotides: TGTGCCATCGGAGGGCCTAATGAAAAACTGTTTTTT. Translation gives CAIGGPNEKLFF.

This rearrangement joins TRBV25-1 to TRBJ2-7; D not resolved. CDR1 is MGHDK, CDR2 SYGVNS, per germline. Trimming stripped 1 base from V and 2 bases from J, with 6 bases between. This CDR3 region has 13 residues. The CDR3 reads CASSESGAYEQYV. For the CDR3, the DNA is TGTGCCAGCAGTGAATCGGGTGCCTACGAGCAGTACGTC.

The chain links TRBV3-1 (or the pseudogene TRBV3-2) to TRBJ2-1, with 9 positions matching TRBD2. CDR1 is LGHDT, CDR2 YNNKEL, per germline (reference sequence). V shed 1 base, J shed 15 bases, and the junction held 4 bases outside the gene matches. The CDR3 extends over 12 amino acids. CDR3 region: CASSQGGGAMFF. The CDR3 DNA is TGTGCCAGCAGCCAAGGCGGGGGGGCCATGTTCTTC.

The J gene is TRBJ1-5, the V gene TRBV28; tentative D call: TRBD1 (6 bases). Germline CDR1 MDHEN, CDR2 SYDVKM. Trimming left V 2 bases short and J 3 bases short, with 17 bases between. The CDR3 has 17 amino acids. The CDR3 spells CASSLIGAGGYNQPQHF. The CDR3 DNA reads as TGTGCCAGCAGTTTAATAGGGGCGGGGGGCTACAATCAGCCCCAGCATTTT.

This clone was seen only once. The chain combines TRBV6-5 with TRBJ1-1, with a tentative D call TRBD1 (5 bases). Trimming left V 5 bases short and J 0 bases short, with 10 bases between. CDR1 is MNHEY and CDR2 is SVGAGI in the germline V gene. CDR3 size: 14 residues. The DNA of the CDR3 is TGTGCCAGCAGTATGGGACTGTTGAACACTGAAGCTTTCTTT. Its translation: CASSMGLLNTEAFF.

The chain employs TRBV15 and TRBJ2-7; no clear D. CDR1 is LNHNV, CDR2 YYDKDF, per germline (reference sequence). The CDR3 sequence is 14 residues long. V was cut by 0 bases and J by 3 bases, with 9 bases left in between. The CDR3: CATSRDRAVYEQYF. The CDR3 DNA reads TGTGCCACCAGCAGAGATCGAGCCGTCTACGAGCAGTACTTC.